Below, one TCR beta chain is given with its context. V lost 0 bases and J lost 8; bases outside the gene matches: 6. The CDR3 spans 16 residues. In germline, CDR1 is SGHDN, CDR2 FVKESK. The data stem from a study of shared T cell receptors in the human thymus. The assay was immunoSEQ multiplex PCR, and TCRdb's table has in-frame clones only and misses some. The table shows hundreds of thousands of clones, with over 75% occurring only once. These data were also filed under a second study, of human thymus T cells. As that study records: From resections taken during corrective heart surgery, the thymus tissue was obtained. Repertoires sampled from thymus and blood appeared biased in V and J gene usage. Related research examined unrelated individuals and reported that their thymic repertoires overlapped highly.

The chain links TRBV14 to TRBJ1-4; 10 nucleotides match TRBD1. The TCR was taken from a boy younger than two with a congenital heart defect. Input material: thymocytes. The CDR3 DNA is TGTGCCAGCAGCCAAGAACCGGGACAGGGGCCCGAAAAACTGTTTTTT. It yields the protein CASSQEPGQGPEKLFF.